This TCR beta chain comes out of a study of blood T cell repertoires in COVID-19. Overall study context: Whether acute or convalescent, the COVID-19 samples came from the United States, Italy and Spain. T cells, B-cell-depleted T cells, or PBMCs provided the cDNA or gDNA that served as material.

In the original processing: Researchers report that nucleated cell counts were estimated from reference gene primer amplification. Clones were sequenced by immunoSEQ multiplex PCR, and TCRdb holds only the in-frame ones, with some missing. The DNA was the basis for D and trimming; V, J and clone size are from that table. The repertoire has approximately 100,000 clones, 69% of them found once; the top ten carry approximately 6.3%. This clone was detected ten times or more. Germline loops: CDR1 MDHEN, CDR2 SYDVKM. The V end was cut by 2 bases, the J end by 6 bases, with 6 bases between. The CDR3 loop spans 12 amino acids.

The rearrangement uses TRBV28 and TRBJ2-3; no clear D gene. The source is a man aged 80 or over with acute or convalescent COVID-19. Sequencing was carried out using peripheral blood. CDR3 sequence (DNA): TGTGCCAGCAGTTTAACTCGGGATACGCAGTATTTT. Translating gives CASSLTRDTQYF.